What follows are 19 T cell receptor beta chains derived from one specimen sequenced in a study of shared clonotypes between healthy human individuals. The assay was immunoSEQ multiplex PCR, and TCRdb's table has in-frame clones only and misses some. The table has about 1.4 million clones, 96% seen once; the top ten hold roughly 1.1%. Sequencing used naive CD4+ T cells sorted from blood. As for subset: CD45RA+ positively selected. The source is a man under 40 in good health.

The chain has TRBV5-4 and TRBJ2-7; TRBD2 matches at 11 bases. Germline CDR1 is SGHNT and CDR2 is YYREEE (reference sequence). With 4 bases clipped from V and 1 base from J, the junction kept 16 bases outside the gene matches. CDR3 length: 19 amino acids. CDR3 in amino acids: CASSPRGDSSGRSSYEQYF. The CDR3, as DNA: TGTGCCAGCAGCCCACGTGGTGACTCTAGCGGGAGGTCTTCCTACGAGCAGTACTTC.

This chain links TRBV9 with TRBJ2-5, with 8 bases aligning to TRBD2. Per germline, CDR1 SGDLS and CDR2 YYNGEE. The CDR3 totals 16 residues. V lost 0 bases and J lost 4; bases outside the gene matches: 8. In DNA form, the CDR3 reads TGTGCCAGCAGCGTAGGACGGGGGGGATTTTTAGAGACCCAGTACTTC. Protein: CASSVGRGGFLETQYF.

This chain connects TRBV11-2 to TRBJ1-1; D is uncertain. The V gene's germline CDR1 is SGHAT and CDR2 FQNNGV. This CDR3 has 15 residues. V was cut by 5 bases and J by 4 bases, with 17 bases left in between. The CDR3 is CASSPLIGRTTEAFF. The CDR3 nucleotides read TGTGCCAGCAGCCCCCTGATAGGGAGGACCACTGAAGCTTTCTTT.

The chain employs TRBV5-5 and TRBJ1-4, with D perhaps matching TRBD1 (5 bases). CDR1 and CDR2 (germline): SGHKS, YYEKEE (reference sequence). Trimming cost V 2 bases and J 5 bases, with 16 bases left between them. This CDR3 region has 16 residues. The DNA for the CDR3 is TGTGCCAGCAGCTTCCACCGGGGCCAGGAGAATGAAAAACTGTTTTTT. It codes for CASSFHRGQENEKLFF.

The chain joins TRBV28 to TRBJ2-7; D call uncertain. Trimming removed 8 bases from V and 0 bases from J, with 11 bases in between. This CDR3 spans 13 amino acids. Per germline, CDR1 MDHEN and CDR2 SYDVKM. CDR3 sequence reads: CASGQPRSYEQYF. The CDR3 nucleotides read TGTGCCAGCGGTCAGCCTCGCTCCTACGAGCAGTACTTC.

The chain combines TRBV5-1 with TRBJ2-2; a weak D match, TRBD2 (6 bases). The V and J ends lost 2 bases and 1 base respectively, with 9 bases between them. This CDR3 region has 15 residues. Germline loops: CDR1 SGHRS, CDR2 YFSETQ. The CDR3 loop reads CASSFGGRNTGELFF. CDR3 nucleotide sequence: TGCGCCAGCAGCTTCGGGGGAAGGAACACCGGGGAGCTGTTTTTT.

CDR3 loop: CASSLDLLAGETGELFF. Here the CDR3 DNA reads TGTGCCAGCAGCTTAGATCTCCTAGCGGGAGAGACCGGGGAGCTGTTTTTT. The V call is TRBV11-1, the J call TRBJ2-2, with 10 bases matching TRBD2. The CDR3 length is 17 residues. The ends lost 1 base at V and 5 bases at J; junction bases unmatched: 7. Germline V CDR1 and CDR2: SGHAT, FQDESV (reference sequence).

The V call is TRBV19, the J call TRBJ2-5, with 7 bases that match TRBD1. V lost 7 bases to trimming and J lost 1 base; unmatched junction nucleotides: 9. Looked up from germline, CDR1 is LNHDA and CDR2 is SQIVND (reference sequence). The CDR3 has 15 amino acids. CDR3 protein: CASKAGGTAQETQYF. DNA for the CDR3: TGTGCCAGTAAGGCAGGTGGGACAGCCCAAGAGACCCAGTACTTC. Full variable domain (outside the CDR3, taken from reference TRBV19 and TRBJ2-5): DGGITQSPKYLFRKEGQNVTLSCEQNLNHDAMYWYRQDPGQGLRLIYYSQIVNDFQKGDIAEGYSVSREKKESFPLTVTSAQKNPTAFYLCASKAGGTAQETQYFGPGTRLLVL.

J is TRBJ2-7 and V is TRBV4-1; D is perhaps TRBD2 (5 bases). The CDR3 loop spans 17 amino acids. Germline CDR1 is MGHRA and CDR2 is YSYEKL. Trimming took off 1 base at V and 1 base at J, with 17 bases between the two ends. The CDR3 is CASSQGERVNSSYEQYF. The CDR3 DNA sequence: TGCGCCAGCAGCCAAGGGGAGAGAGTGAACAGTTCCTACGAGCAGTACTTC.

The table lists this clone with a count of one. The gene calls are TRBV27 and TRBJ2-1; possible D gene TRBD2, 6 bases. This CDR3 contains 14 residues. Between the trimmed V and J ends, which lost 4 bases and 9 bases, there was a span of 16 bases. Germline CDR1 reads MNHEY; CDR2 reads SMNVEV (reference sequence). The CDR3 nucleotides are TGTGCCAGCAGTTCGACTAGGTCGAGCGCTGAGCAGTTCTTC. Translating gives CASSSTRSSAEQFF.

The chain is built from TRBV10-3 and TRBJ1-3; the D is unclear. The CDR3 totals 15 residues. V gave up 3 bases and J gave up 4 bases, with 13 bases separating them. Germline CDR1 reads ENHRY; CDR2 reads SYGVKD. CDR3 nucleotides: TGTGCCATCAGTGATCTCGGAGGGCGCGGAAACACCATATATTTT. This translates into CAISDLGGRGNTIYF.

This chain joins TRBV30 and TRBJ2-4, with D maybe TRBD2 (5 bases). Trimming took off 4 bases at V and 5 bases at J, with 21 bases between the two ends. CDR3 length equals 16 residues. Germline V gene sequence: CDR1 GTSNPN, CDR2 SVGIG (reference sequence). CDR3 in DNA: TGTGCCTGGACTCGACTAAGGACTCTAAATCAAAACATTCAGTACTTC. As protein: CAWTRLRTLNQNIQYF.

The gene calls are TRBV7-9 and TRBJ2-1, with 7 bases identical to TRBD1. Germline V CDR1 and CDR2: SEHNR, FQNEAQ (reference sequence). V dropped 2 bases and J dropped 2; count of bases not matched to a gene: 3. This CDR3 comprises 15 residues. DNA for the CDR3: TGTGCCAGCAGCTTACAGGGGGTCACCTACAATGAGCAGTTCTTC. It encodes CASSLQGVTYNEQFF. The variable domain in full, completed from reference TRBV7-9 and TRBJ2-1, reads DTGVSQNPRHKITKRGQNVTFRCDPISEHNRLYWYRQTLGQGPEFLTYFQNEAQLEKSRLLSDRFSAERPKGSFSTLEIQRTEQGDSAMYLCASSLQGVTYNEQFFGPGTRLTVL.

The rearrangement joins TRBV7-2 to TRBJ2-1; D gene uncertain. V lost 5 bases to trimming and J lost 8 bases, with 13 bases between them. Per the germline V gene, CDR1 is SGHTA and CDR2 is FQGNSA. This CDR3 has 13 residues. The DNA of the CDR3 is TGTGCCAGCAGCCCGCGTAATGGGGATGAGCAGTTCTTC. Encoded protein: CASSPRNGDEQFF.

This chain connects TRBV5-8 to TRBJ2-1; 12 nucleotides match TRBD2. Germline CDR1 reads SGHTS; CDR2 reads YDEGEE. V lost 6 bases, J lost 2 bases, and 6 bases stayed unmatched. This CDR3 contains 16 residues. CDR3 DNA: TGTGCCAGCAAACGGACTAGCGGGACAACCTACAATGAGCAGTTCTTC. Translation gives CASKRTSGTTYNEQFF.

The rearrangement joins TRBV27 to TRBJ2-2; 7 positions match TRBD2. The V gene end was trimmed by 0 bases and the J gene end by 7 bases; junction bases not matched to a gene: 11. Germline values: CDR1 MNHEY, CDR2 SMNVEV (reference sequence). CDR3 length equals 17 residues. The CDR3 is CASSLSTGGVGIGELFF. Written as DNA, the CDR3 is TGTGCCAGCAGTTTATCTACGGGGGGAGTCGGGATCGGGGAGCTGTTTTTT.

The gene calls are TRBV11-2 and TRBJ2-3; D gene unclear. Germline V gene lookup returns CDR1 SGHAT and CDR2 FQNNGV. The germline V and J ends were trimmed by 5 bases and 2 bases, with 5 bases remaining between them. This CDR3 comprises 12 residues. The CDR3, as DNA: TGTGCCAGCAGCAGGAACACAGATACGCAGTATTTT. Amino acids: CASSRNTDTQYF. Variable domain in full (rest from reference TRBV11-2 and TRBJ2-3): EAGVAQSPRYKIIEKRQSVAFWCNPISGHATLYWYQQILGQGPKLLIQFQNNGVVDDSQLPKDRFSAERLKGVDSTLKIQPAKLEDSAVYLCASSRNTDTQYFGPGTRLTVL.

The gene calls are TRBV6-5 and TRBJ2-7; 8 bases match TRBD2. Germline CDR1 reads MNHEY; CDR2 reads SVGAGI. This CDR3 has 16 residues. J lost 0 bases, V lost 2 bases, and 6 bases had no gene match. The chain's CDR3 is CASSYLSGMSSYEQYF. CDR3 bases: TGTGCCAGCAGTTACCTTAGCGGGATGAGCTCCTACGAGCAGTACTTC.

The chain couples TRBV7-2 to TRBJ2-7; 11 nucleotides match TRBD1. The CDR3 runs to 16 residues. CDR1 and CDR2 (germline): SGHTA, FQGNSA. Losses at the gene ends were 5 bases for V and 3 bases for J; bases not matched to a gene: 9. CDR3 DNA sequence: TGTGCCAGCAGCACGCAATCCGGGACAGGGGGCTACGAGCAGTACTTC. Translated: CASSTQSGTGGYEQYF.